Shown below are 13 T cell receptor beta chains from a single sample sequenced in a study of blood T cell repertoires in COVID-19. Profiled with immunoSEQ multiplex PCR; TCRdb holds only in-frame clones, not every one. Of some 120,000 clones in the sample, about 83% were seen once. The sample comprised peripheral blood. These receptors were collected from a human donor in a cohort sampled during active COVID-19.

This chain uses TRBV28 with TRBJ1-5, with D possibly being TRBD1 (6 bases). V lost 6 bases and J lost 1, with 13 bases in between. The CDR3 covers 15 residues. Germline lookup yields CDR1 MDHEN and CDR2 SYDVKM. In nucleotides, the CDR3 is TGTGCCAGCAGCCCTACAGGGATCAGCAATCAGCCCCAGCATTTT. Amino acids: CASSPTGISNQPQHF.

The V gene is TRBV3-1 (or the pseudogene TRBV3-2), the J gene TRBJ1-2; no reliable D call. CDR3 length: 15 amino acids. From germline, CDR1 is LGHDT and CDR2 YNNKEL (reference sequence). Trimming took 3 bases from V and 4 from J, leaving 15 bases between them. The CDR3 nucleotides are TGTGCCAGCAGCCATGAAAGATATCGGTTCTATGGCTACACCTTC. This gives the protein CASSHERYRFYGYTF.

The chain couples TRBV7-9 to TRBJ1-2; D not resolved. V lost 3 bases to trimming and J lost 4 bases, with 21 bases between them. In germline, CDR1 is SEHNR, CDR2 FQNEAQ (reference sequence). The CDR3 is made up of 17 amino acids. The CDR3 is CASSLSEGMAVAYGYTF. Written as DNA, the CDR3 is TGTGCCAGCAGCTTGAGTGAGGGAATGGCGGTGGCCTATGGCTACACCTTC.

This sequence joins TRBV18 and TRBJ1-1; D perhaps matches TRBD1 (6 bases). V was cut by 3 bases and J by 1 base, with 9 bases left in between. This CDR3 region has 14 residues. Germline values: CDR1 KGHSH, CDR2 LQKENI. CDR3 in DNA: TGTGCCAGCTCACCCGGACAGCAGAACACTGAAGCTTTCTTT. This codes for CASSPGQQNTEAFF.

The chain employs TRBV10-3 and TRBJ2-7, with a tentative D call TRBD1 (6 bases). The CDR3 sequence is 17 residues long. The V gene's germline CDR1 is ENHRY and CDR2 SYGVKD. Trimming removed 4 bases at V and 2 bases at J, with 21 bases between. CDR3: CAISGGDDRPSAYEQYF. The CDR3 DNA reads as TGTGCCATCAGTGGGGGTGACGACAGGCCCAGCGCCTACGAGCAGTACTTC.

This clone was seen only a few times. DNA for the CDR3: TGTGCCAGCAGCTTGGTTCCAAGCGGGGGGGCAGCAGATACGCAGTATTTT. As protein: CASSLVPSGGAADTQYF. This chain uses TRBV5-6 with TRBJ2-3, with 10 bases aligning to TRBD2. Germline lookup yields CDR1 SGHDT and CDR2 YYEEEE. The V segment lost 0 bases and the J segment 4 bases; nucleotides outside the gene matches: 8. The CDR3 is 17 residues long. Drawing the rest from reference TRBV5-6 and TRBJ2-3, the complete variable domain is DAGVTQSPTHLIKTRGQQVTLRCSPKSGHDTVSWYQQALGQGPQFIFQYYEEEERQRGNFPDRFSGHQFPNYSSELNVNALLLGDSALYLCASSLVPSGGAADTQYFGPGTRLTVL.

The gene calls are TRBV10-3 and TRBJ2-1, with 15 bases identical to TRBD2. CDR1 ENHRY and CDR2 SYGVKD come from the germline V gene. This CDR3 is built from 20 residues. With V trimmed by 6 bases and J by 2 bases, 14 bases remained unmatched. CDR3 region: CAIRAASGRTSGGAYNEQFF. In DNA form, the CDR3 reads TGTGCCATCAGGGCAGCCTCAGGGCGGACTAGCGGGGGGGCCTACAATGAGCAGTTCTTC.

The chain is built from TRBV5-4 and TRBJ1-2; 10 nucleotides align to TRBD1. The CDR3 sequence is 15 residues long. Germline values: CDR1 SGHNT, CDR2 YYREEE (reference sequence). Trimming at V came to 5 bases and at J to 7 bases, leaving 11 bases not matched to a gene. The DNA for the CDR3 is TGTGCCAGCAGTCACCCGGGACAGGGGTGGTTTGGCTACACCTTC. Translation: CASSHPGQGWFGYTF. Full variable domain (missing parts from reference TRBV5-4 and TRBJ1-2): ETGVTQSPTHLIKTRGQQVTLRCSSQSGHNTVSWYQQALGQGPQFIFQYYREEENGRGNFPPRFSGLQFPNYSSELNVNALELDDSALYLCASSHPGQGWFGYTFGSGTRLTVV.

This chain connects TRBV9 to TRBJ2-5; weak D call: TRBD2 (6 bases). V was pared by 0 bases and J by 0 bases, with 9 bases between. From germline, CDR1 is SGDLS and CDR2 YYNGEE. This CDR3 is built from 15 residues. The CDR3 loop is CASSVVGGNQETQYF. CDR3 in DNA: TGTGCCAGCAGCGTAGTAGGAGGGAACCAAGAGACCCAGTACTTC.

The V call is TRBV5-1, the J call TRBJ1-4, with 7 bases fitting TRBD1. CDR1 and CDR2 (germline): SGHRS, YFSETQ. The CDR3 is 14 amino acids. The V gene end was trimmed by 3 bases and the J gene end by 3 bases; junction bases not matched to a gene: 2. The CDR3 sequence: CASSWGTANEKLFF. In nucleotides, the CDR3 is TGCGCCAGCAGCTGGGGGACAGCTAATGAAAAACTGTTTTTT.

The J gene is TRBJ2-3, the V gene TRBV19; D not certain. V was cut by 11 bases and J by 5 bases, with 17 bases left in between. The V gene's germline CDR1 is LNHDA and CDR2 SQIVND (reference sequence). CDR3 length: 13 amino acids. Here the CDR3 DNA reads TGTGCCTCAAAAGATTGGCAGGAAGATACGCAGTATTTT. This encodes CASKDWQEDTQYF.

The chain recombines TRBV7-9 with TRBJ1-2, with 8 bases aligning to TRBD1. The trim removed 3 bases at V and 4 bases at J, leaving 10 bases unmatched. Germline loops: CDR1 SEHNR, CDR2 FQNEAQ (reference sequence). This CDR3 contains 16 residues. The chain's CDR3 is CASSFTRDRSSYGYTF. DNA of the CDR3: TGTGCCAGCAGCTTTACCCGGGACAGGTCTTCCTATGGCTACACCTTC.

V is TRBV25-1 and J is TRBJ2-5, with TRBD1 identical over 7 bases. V was clipped by 3 bases and J by 2 bases; unmatched bases: 9. The CDR3 is made up of 16 amino acids. Per germline, CDR1 MGHDK and CDR2 SYGVNS. CDR3 DNA: TGTGCCAGCAGTGACCGTCTTGGGACAGTACAAGAGACCCAGTACTTC. Residues: CASSDRLGTVQETQYF.